Listed below are T cell receptor beta chains from one sample, sequenced in a study of blood T cell repertoires in COVID-19. The assay was immunoSEQ multiplex PCR, and TCRdb's table has in-frame clones only and misses some. Found here are some 270,000 clones, 86% of them singletons; the top ten hold about 5.4%. The sequenced material came from peripheral blood. All receptors derive from a woman aged 80 or over with COVID-19, enrolled during active disease. Each CDR3 is given without its conserved first and last residue. Each record gives: V gene, CDR3 length, CDR3 protein.

TRBV12-5 | 10 | ASGLGDRDQR
TRBV11-2 | 15 | ASSLNPYTGGKETQY
TRBV7-9 | 12 | ASSPRTSQETQY
TRBV9 | 13 | ASSLTGDKNTEAF
TRBV28 | 11 | ASSSPLNEKLF
TRBV2 | 12 | ASKDRGVNNEQF
TRBV29-1 | 9 | SAETGDGYT
TRBV12-3/TRBV12-4 | 11 | ASSHLRDQPQH
TRBV9 | 13 | ASSVGQSSYNEQF
TRBV7-8 | 13 | ASSSTGGQTGELF
TRBV6-5 | 13 | ASSYSTGEWETQY
TRBV5-1 | 13 | ASSLEGGGNTEAF
TRBV3-1/TRBV3-2 | 10 | ASSHHGDTQY
TRBV28 | 13 | ASRGGGQSNQPQH
TRBV19 | 14 | ASSPGGTGINEKLF